Listed below are T cell receptor beta chains from one sample, sequenced in a study of CD8+CD57+ T cells in acquired aplastic anemia. Each CDR3 protein is one row after TCRdb ran MiXCR on the reads. In the table there are 200,000 to 250,000 distinct CDR3 sequences, 65% of which are singletons. The sequenced sample consisted of sorted CD4+, CD8+, or CD8+CD57+ T cells (not recorded which) from PBMCs. The receptors stem from a human donor with aplastic anemia. The CDR3 runs from the conserved cysteine through the conserved F or W. A D gene is named only where the DNA matches it firmly. Where a row states a size, it is once, few, many or the class of an expanded clone; other rows omit it.

clone_size d_call j_call v_call cdr3_aa cdr3_nt
. . TRBJ2-7 TRBV11-3 CASSRGSPYEQYF TGTGCCAGCAGCCGCGGGTCACCCTACGAGCAGTACTTC
. TRBD1 TRBJ1-5 TRBV19 CATGTGGNQPQHF TGTGCCACGGGGACAGGGGGGAATCAGCCCCAGCATTTT
. TRBD1 TRBJ2-1 TRBV24-1 CATSGQPSYDEQFF TGTGCCACCTCGGGACAGCCCTCCTACGATGAGCAGTTCTTC
many . TRBJ2-7 TRBV27 CASSSPTVSYEQYF TGTGCCAGCAGTTCCCCGACGGTCTCCTACGAGCAGTACTTC
. . TRBJ1-2 TRBV29-1 CSVEDGIWGYTF TGCAGCGTTGAGGACGGGATTTGGGGCTACACCTTC
once TRBD2 TRBJ2-5 TRBV24-1 CATSESGGAETQYF TGTGCCACCAGTGAAAGCGGGGGGGCTGAGACCCAGTACTTC
many TRBD2 TRBJ2-5 TRBV12-3/TRBV12-4 CASSIMGGETQYF TGTGCCAGCAGTATAATGGGAGGGGAGACCCAGTACTTC
many . TRBJ1-1 TRBV4-1 CASSQSGRVNTEAFF TGCGCCAGCAGCCAATCGGGACGAGTGAACACTGAAGCTTTCTTT
. . TRBJ2-3 TRBV28 CASSLVRPSTDTQYF TGTGCCAGCAGTTTAGTCCGGCCTAGCACAGATACGCAGTATTTT
once TRBD1 TRBJ1-1 TRBV5-6 CASSLGGTDLEAFF TGTGCCAGCAGCTTGGGGGGGACAGACCTTGAAGCTTTCTTT
few TRBD2 TRBJ2-3 TRBV9 CASSPLAGYTDTQYF TGTGCCAGCAGCCCCCTAGCGGGGTACACAGATACGCAGTATTTT
. TRBD2 TRBJ2-7 TRBV20-1 CSAQTSGRYYEQYF TGCAGTGCGCAAACTAGCGGGAGATACTACGAGCAGTACTTC